A single sample gave rise to the 7 T cell receptor beta chains below, sequenced in a study of cytomegalovirus exposure and HLA in healthy donors. Both 60 Vbeta primers and 13 Jbeta primers went into the PCR. TCRdb's table, derived via immunoSEQ multiplex PCR, lists solely in-frame clones and lacks some. The sample holds approximately 190,000 clones; 87% are singletons and the top ten take 1% to 1.5%. Sequencing was carried out using PBMCs. These receptors came from a young man in good health and CMV-seronegative.

The rearrangement links TRBV19 to TRBJ2-2, with 9 bases matching TRBD1. V lost 4 bases to trimming and J lost 1 base; unmatched junction nucleotides: 4. Germline CDR1 is LNHDA and CDR2 is SQIVND (reference sequence). This CDR3 comprises 16 residues. The CDR3 loop is CASSSTGGWNTGELFF. DNA for the CDR3: TGTGCCAGTAGTAGTACAGGGGGCTGGAACACCGGGGAGCTGTTTTTT.

V is TRBV10-3 and J is TRBJ2-5; D may be TRBD2 (6 bases). Trimming took off 0 bases at V and 4 bases at J, with 6 bases between the two ends. In germline, CDR1 is ENHRY, CDR2 SYGVKD. This CDR3 comprises 13 residues. The CDR3 DNA reads TGTGCCATCAGTGAGTCGGGGGGAGAGACCCAGTACTTC. Protein product: CAISESGGETQYF.

The chain has TRBV27 and TRBJ2-3, with D maybe TRBD2 (6 bases). With 4 bases removed from V and 5 bases from J, the gap between germline ends came to 13 bases. Germline V gene lookup returns CDR1 MNHEY and CDR2 SMNVEV (reference sequence). The CDR3 loop spans 14 amino acids. CDR3 residues: CASSSGLPVDTQYF. The CDR3, as DNA: TGTGCCAGCAGTTCGGGACTGCCTGTAGATACGCAGTATTTT.

The rearrangement links TRBV19 to TRBJ2-7, with D possibly matching TRBD2 (5 bases). V was shortened by 0 bases and J by 3 bases, with 15 bases between the two germline ends. CDR1 is LNHDA, CDR2 SQIVND, per germline (reference sequence). The CDR3 runs 16 residues. CDR3 residues: CASSIDSGSSYYEQYF. The CDR3 DNA follows: TGTGCCAGTAGTATAGATTCGGGGTCCTCCTACTACGAGCAGTACTTC.

V usage is TRBV18 and J usage is TRBJ2-1; 7 bases align to TRBD2. The length of the CDR3 is 14 residues. The V segment lost 2 bases and the J segment 7 bases; nucleotides outside the gene matches: 5. Germline CDR1 KGHSH, CDR2 LQKENI. Written as DNA, the CDR3 is TGTGCCAGCTCACCAACAGGCGGGGGAAATGAGCAGTTCTTC. This encodes CASSPTGGGNEQFF.

This chain links TRBV6-1 with TRBJ2-1; D may be TRBD1 (5 bases). Germline assignment: CDR1 MNHNS and CDR2 SASEGT. Trimming left V 1 base short and J 5 bases short, with 12 bases between. This CDR3 contains 15 residues. CDR3 in DNA: TGTGCCAGCAGTGAAGTCCAGGGCGTAAACAATGAGCAGTTCTTC. Its translation is CASSEVQGVNNEQFF.

This rearrangement joins TRBV4-2 to TRBJ2-1, with 10 bases fitting TRBD1. V was clipped by 4 bases and J by 4 bases; unmatched bases: 4. Germline loops: CDR1 LGHNA, CDR2 YNFKEQ. The CDR3 extends over 15 amino acids. The CDR3 sequence: CASSPDRGEYNEQFF. CDR3 nucleotide sequence: TGTGCCAGCAGCCCGGACAGGGGGGAATACAATGAGCAGTTCTTC.